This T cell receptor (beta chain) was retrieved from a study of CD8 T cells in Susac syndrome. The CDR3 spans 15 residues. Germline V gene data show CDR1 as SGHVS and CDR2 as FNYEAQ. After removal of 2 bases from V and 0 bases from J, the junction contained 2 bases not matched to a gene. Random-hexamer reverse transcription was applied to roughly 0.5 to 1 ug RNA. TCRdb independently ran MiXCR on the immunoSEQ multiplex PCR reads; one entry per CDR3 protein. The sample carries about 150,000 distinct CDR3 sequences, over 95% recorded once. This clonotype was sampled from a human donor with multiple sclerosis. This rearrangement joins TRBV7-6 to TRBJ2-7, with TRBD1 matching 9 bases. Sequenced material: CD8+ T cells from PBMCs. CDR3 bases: TGTGCCAGCAGCTTATGGACAGGGGCCTCCTACGAGCAGTACTTC. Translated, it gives CASSLWTGASYEQYF.